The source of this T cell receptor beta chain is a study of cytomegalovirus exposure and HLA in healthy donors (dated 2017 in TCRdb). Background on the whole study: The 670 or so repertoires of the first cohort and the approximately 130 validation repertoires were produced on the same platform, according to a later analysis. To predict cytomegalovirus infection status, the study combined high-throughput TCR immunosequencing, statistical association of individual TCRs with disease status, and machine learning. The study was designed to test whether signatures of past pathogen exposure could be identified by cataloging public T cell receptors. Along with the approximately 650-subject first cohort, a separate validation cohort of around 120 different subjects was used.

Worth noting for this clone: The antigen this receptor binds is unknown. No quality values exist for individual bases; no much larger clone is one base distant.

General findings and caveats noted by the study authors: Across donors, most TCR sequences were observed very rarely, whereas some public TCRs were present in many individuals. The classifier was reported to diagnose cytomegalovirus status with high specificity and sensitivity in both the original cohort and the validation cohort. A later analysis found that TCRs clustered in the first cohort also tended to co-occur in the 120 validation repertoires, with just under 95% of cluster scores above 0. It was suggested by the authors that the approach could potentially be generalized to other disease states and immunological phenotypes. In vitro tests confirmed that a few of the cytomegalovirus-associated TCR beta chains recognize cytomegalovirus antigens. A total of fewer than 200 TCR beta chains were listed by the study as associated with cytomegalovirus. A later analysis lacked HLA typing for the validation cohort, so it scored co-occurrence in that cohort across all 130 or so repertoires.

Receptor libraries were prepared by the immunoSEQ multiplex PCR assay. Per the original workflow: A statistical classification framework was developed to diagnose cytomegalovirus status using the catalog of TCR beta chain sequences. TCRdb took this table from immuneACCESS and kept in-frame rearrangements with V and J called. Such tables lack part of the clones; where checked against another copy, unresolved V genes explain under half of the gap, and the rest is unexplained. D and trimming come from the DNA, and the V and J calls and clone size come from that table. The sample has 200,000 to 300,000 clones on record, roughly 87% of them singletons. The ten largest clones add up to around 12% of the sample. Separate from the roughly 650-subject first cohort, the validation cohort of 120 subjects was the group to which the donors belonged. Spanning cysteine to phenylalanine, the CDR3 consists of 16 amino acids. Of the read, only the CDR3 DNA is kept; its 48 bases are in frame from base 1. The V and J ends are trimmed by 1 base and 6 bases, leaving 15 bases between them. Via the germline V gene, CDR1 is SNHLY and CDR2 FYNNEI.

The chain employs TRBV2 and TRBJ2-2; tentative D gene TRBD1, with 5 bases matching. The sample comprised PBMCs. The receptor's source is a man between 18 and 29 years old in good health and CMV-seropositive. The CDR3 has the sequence CASSEDPPGLAGELFF. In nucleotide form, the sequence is TGTGCCAGCAGTGAAGACCCCCCAGGGTTAGCCGGGGAGCTGTTTTTT.